These 5 T cell receptor beta chains share one sample of origin, sequenced in a study of CD8 T cells in ankylosing spondylitis. MiXCR was run by TCRdb on the 5' RACE reads, yielding one entry per CDR3 protein. The sample holds around 210,000 distinct CDR3 sequences, around 8% seen once. The sequencing input was blood, either unsorted or a sorted T cell fraction (not recorded which). These receptors originate from a female donor with ankylosing spondylitis or in good health (not recorded which).

This clonotype was seen many times. This chain joins TRBV24-1 and TRBJ1-1; D is unresolved. CDR3 size: 13 residues. V was shortened by 1 base and J by 5 bases, with 7 bases between the two germline ends. Germline V gene lookup returns CDR1 KGHDR and CDR2 SFDVKD. CDR3 nucleotide sequence: TGTGCCACCAGTGATTTCATGGGAACTGAAGCTTTCTTT. Translated: CATSDFMGTEAFF.

This clonotype occurred a few times. The V gene is TRBV6-6, the J gene TRBJ1-1; D unresolved. CDR3 size: 14 residues. CDR1 MNHNY and CDR2 SVGAGI come from the germline V gene (reference sequence). V lost 7 bases and J 3 bases, leaving 15 bases between the germline ends. The CDR3: CASTIEGSYTEAFF. In DNA form, the CDR3 reads TGTGCCAGCACCATCGAAGGGAGTTACACTGAAGCTTTCTTT.

This clonotype was seen many times. The gene calls are TRBV6-6 and TRBJ1-1, with 7 bases matching TRBD1. With 7 bases clipped from V and 5 bases from J, the junction kept 7 bases outside the gene matches. The CDR3 is 13 amino acids. Germline values: CDR1 MNHNY, CDR2 SVGAGI (reference sequence). The CDR3 bases are TGTGCCAGCAATCCAAAGACAGGGACTGAAGCTTTCTTT. This translates into CASNPKTGTEAFF.

The rearrangement links TRBV5-1 to TRBJ2-5; 11 nucleotides align to TRBD2. The ends lost 3 bases at V and 5 bases at J; junction bases unmatched: 12. The CDR3 is 17 residues long. From germline, CDR1 is SGHRS and CDR2 YFSETQ. The DNA for the CDR3 is TGCGCCAGCAGCTATCGACTAGCGGGATCCCCTGAGGAGACCCAGTACTTC. It translates to CASSYRLAGSPEETQYF.

This clonotype appeared many times. This sequence joins TRBV20-1 and TRBJ1-4; 9 nucleotides align to TRBD1. CDR3 size: 13 residues. With V trimmed by 5 bases and J by 8 bases, 6 bases remained unmatched. Germline CDR1 is DFQATT and CDR2 is SNEGSKA (reference sequence). The DNA of the CDR3 is TGCAGTGCTCCGGGACAGGGTGTCGAAAAACTGTTTTTT. Its translation is CSAPGQGVEKLFF.